What follows are 25 T cell receptor beta chains derived from one specimen sequenced in a study of shared clonotypes between healthy human individuals. Profiled with immunoSEQ multiplex PCR; TCRdb holds only in-frame clones, not every one. The table has 1,500,000 or so clones, 97% to 99% seen once; the top ten hold about 0.35%. Input material: naive CD4+ T cells sorted from blood. Subset given: CD45RA+ positively selected. Every receptor here comes from a man aged 25 to 40 in good health.

Worth noting for this clone: Other nucleotide sequences in the sample specify the same CDR3. V gene TRBV5-1 combines with J gene TRBJ2-7, with 8 bases matching TRBD1. In germline, CDR1 is SGHRS, CDR2 YFSETQ. Germline trimming cut 4 bases from V and 4 bases from J; bases unmatched to any gene: 7. This CDR3 has 14 residues. CDR3 nucleotides: TGCGCCAGCAGCGCCGGGACAGGACCTTACGAGCAGTACTTC. It translates to CASSAGTGPYEQYF.

This clone was seen just once. This chain joins TRBV7-8 and TRBJ2-4; the D is unclear. Germline loops: CDR1 SGHVS, CDR2 FQNEAQ. The CDR3 is 14 amino acids. Trimming left V 2 bases short and J 7 bases short, with 12 bases between. The CDR3 loop reads CASSLTVSPNIQYF. Here the CDR3 DNA reads TGTGCCAGCAGCTTAACGGTCTCCCCGAACATTCAGTACTTC.

The chain employs TRBV5-4 and TRBJ1-2; TRBD1 might be the D (5 bases). The length of the CDR3 is 17 residues. V was shortened by 2 bases and J by 7 bases, with 24 bases between the two germline ends. Germline values: CDR1 SGHNT, CDR2 YYREEE (reference sequence). This CDR3 reads CASSLPTGAPIAGGYTF. The DNA of the CDR3 is TGTGCCAGCAGCTTACCCACAGGCGCCCCCATTGCGGGTGGCTACACCTTC.

The genes are TRBV25-1 and TRBJ1-4; perhaps TRBD1 as D (5 bases). CDR1 and CDR2 (germline): MGHDK, SYGVNS. The length of the CDR3 is 13 residues. Trimming stripped 7 bases from V and 8 bases from J, with 14 bases between. CDR3 region: CASTAWGYEKLFF. The CDR3 DNA is TGTGCCAGCACGGCATGGGGCTACGAAAAACTGTTTTTT.

V gene TRBV6-6 combines with J gene TRBJ1-4; D unclear. The V end lost 4 bases, the J end lost 4 bases, and 7 bases lay between the germline ends. The CDR3 covers 13 residues. Germline V gives CDR1 MNHNY, CDR2 SVGAGI (reference sequence). The CDR3 DNA follows: TGTGCCAGCAGTTCCGTGAATAATGAAAAACTGTTTTTT. Its protein is CASSSVNNEKLFF.

The rearrangement links TRBV5-4 to TRBJ2-1; no clear D gene. The CDR3 sequence is 15 residues long. V was clipped by 4 bases and J by 5 bases, with 16 bases between them. Germline loops: CDR1 SGHNT, CDR2 YYREEE (reference sequence). CDR3 coding DNA: TGTGCCAGCAGCAATGGGCCGACTGATAACAATGAGCAGTTCTTC. The encoded protein is CASSNGPTDNNEQFF.

The chain has TRBV5-1 and TRBJ2-1; 9 bases are a match to TRBD1. CDR3 size: 15 residues. Trimming cost V 1 base and J 8 bases; bases outside gene matches: 7. Germline V CDR1 and CDR2: SGHRS, YFSETQ. The CDR3 here is CASSLSGQGIYEQFF. The CDR3 DNA reads TGCGCCAGCAGCTTGTCGGGACAGGGAATATATGAGCAGTTCTTC.

The chain recombines TRBV15 with TRBJ2-7; perhaps TRBD1 as D (6 bases). The V gene lost 3 bases and the J gene lost 1 base, with 13 bases spanning the gap. Germline V gene sequence: CDR1 LNHNV, CDR2 YYDKDF (reference sequence). CDR3 size: 15 residues. The CDR3 DNA follows: TGTGCCACCAGCAGTTTCGTGACAGGTTCCTACGAGCAGTACTTC. Its protein product is CATSSFVTGSYEQYF.

This sequence joins TRBV6-6 and TRBJ1-2; tentatively, D is TRBD1 (6 bases). Trimming shortened V by 8 bases and J by 10 bases, and 17 bases separated the two germline ends. Germline CDR1 reads MNHNY; CDR2 reads SVGAGI (reference sequence). This CDR3 is 12 amino acids long. The CDR3 region is CASLYGQGSYTF. The CDR3 DNA sequence: TGTGCCAGCTTATACGGCCAGGGGTCCTACACCTTC.

The chain joins TRBV19 to TRBJ1-5; D is perhaps TRBD1 (5 bases). The CDR3 consists of 18 residues. Trimming took off 6 bases at V and 1 base at J, with 22 bases between the two ends. The V gene's germline CDR1 is LNHDA and CDR2 SQIVND (reference sequence). In DNA form, the CDR3 reads TGTGCCAGTAGCGGTGAGAGGGGCTGGGGTTCAAGCAATCAGCCCCAGCATTTT. This sequence encodes CASSGERGWGSSNQPQHF.

The chain uses TRBV5-4 and TRBJ2-2, with 7 bases fitting TRBD1. Germline CDR1 is SGHNT and CDR2 is YYREEE (reference sequence). The V segment lost 4 bases and the J segment 6 bases; nucleotides outside the gene matches: 9. The CDR3 sequence is 15 residues long. The CDR3 DNA reads as TGTGCCAGCAGCGCGGCCATGACAGGGTCCGGGGAGCTGTTTTTT. This gives the protein CASSAAMTGSGELFF. The complete variable domain, with remaining parts taken from reference TRBV5-4 and TRBJ2-2, reads ETGVTQSPTHLIKTRGQQVTLRCSSQSGHNTVSWYQQALGQGPQFIFQYYREEENGRGNFPPRFSGLQFPNYSSELNVNALELDDSALYLCASSAAMTGSGELFFGEGSRLTVL.

CDR3 in amino acids: CASSSPPVIYEQYF. CDR3 in DNA: TGTGCCAGCAGCTCGCCCCCGGTCATCTACGAGCAGTACTTC. The rearrangement uses TRBV11-2 and TRBJ2-7, with unresolved D. Trimming left V 4 bases short and J 3 bases short, with 13 bases between. Germline CDR1 SGHAT, CDR2 FQNNGV. This CDR3 spans 14 amino acids. Using reference TRBV11-2 and TRBJ2-7 for the parts outside the CDR3, the full variable domain is EAGVAQSPRYKIIEKRQSVAFWCNPISGHATLYWYQQILGQGPKLLIQFQNNGVVDDSQLPKDRFSAERLKGVDSTLKIQPAKLEDSAVYLCASSSPPVIYEQYFGPGTRLTVT.

The V gene is TRBV18, the J gene TRBJ2-1; either TRBD1 or TRBD2 may fit D (6 bases each). Trimming shortened V by 2 bases and J by 2 bases, and 10 bases separated the two germline ends. The CDR3 has 15 amino acids. Germline lookup yields CDR1 KGHSH and CDR2 LQKENI. In DNA form, the CDR3 reads TGTGCCAGCTCACCAAGGGGGGTACCCTACAATGAGCAGTTCTTC. Translated, it gives CASSPRGVPYNEQFF.

The chain couples TRBV4-3 to TRBJ2-2; D is possibly TRBD1 (6 bases). V lost 2 bases, J lost 0 bases, and 13 bases lay in between. The CDR3 is made up of 17 amino acids. The germline CDR1 and CDR2 sequences are LGHNA and YSLEER. CDR3 residues: CASSQPPGTTNTGELFF. In DNA, the CDR3 is TGCGCCAGCAGCCAACCCCCCGGGACAACGAACACCGGGGAGCTGTTTTTT.

J is TRBJ2-7 and V is TRBV30; D assignment may be TRBD1 or TRBD2 (6 bases each). The V gene lost 4 bases and the J gene lost 0 bases, with 16 bases spanning the gap. The CDR3 loop spans 15 amino acids. Germline V CDR1 and CDR2: GTSNPN, SVGIG (reference sequence). DNA of the CDR3: TGTGCCTGGAATCGTCCGGGGGCTAACTCCTACGAGCAGTACTTC. This sequence encodes CAWNRPGANSYEQYF.

This chain links TRBV5-4 with TRBJ1-1, with D possibly TRBD1 on 5 matching bases. The germline V and J ends were trimmed by 6 bases and 4 bases, with 19 bases remaining between them. CDR1 is SGHNT and CDR2 is YYREEE in the germline V gene (reference sequence). The CDR3 consists of 15 residues. The CDR3, as DNA: TGTGCCAGCATCAAAAACCGGGGGGGAGGCACTGAAGCTTTCTTT. Protein: CASIKNRGGGTEAFF.

This chain connects TRBV7-9 to TRBJ1-5; weak D call: TRBD1 (6 bases). The V end was cut by 1 base, the J end by 11 bases, with 15 bases between. This CDR3 comprises 14 residues. Germline loops: CDR1 SEHNR, CDR2 FQNEAQ (reference sequence). The CDR3 coding sequence is TGTGCCAGCAGCTTAGGTTCGGGGGAGGGGGCCCAGCATTTT. Protein sequence: CASSLGSGEGAQHF.

V is TRBV7-2 and J is TRBJ2-7, with 8 bases matching TRBD2. Germline CDR1 and CDR2: SGHTA and FQGNSA. The CDR3 runs 15 residues. Unmatched junction bases numbered 5, after V lost 0 bases and J lost 4 bases. CDR3 in DNA: TGTGCCAGCAGCTTAGCGTTAGCGGGATTATACGAGCAGTACTTC. This translates into CASSLALAGLYEQYF.

This clone was observed a single time. This chain uses TRBV7-9 with TRBJ2-1; D possibly matches TRBD1 or TRBD2 (5 bases each). This CDR3 has 14 amino acids. Germline V gene lookup returns CDR1 SEHNR and CDR2 FQNEAQ (reference sequence). V gave up 8 bases and J gave up 0 bases, with 11 bases separating them. The CDR3 DNA reads TGTGCCAGCCTCCGGGACGACTCCTACAATGAGCAGTTCTTC. Protein sequence: CASLRDDSYNEQFF.

This chain connects TRBV25-1 to TRBJ2-1; TRBD2 is a possible D gene (6 bases). The CDR3 has 14 residues. The V end was cut by 6 bases, the J end by 5 bases, with 14 bases between. From germline, CDR1 is MGHDK and CDR2 SYGVNS. The CDR3 nucleotides are TGTGCCAGCAGGGGAGGACTCAACCACAATGAGCAGTTCTTC. Translating it yields CASRGGLNHNEQFF.

The V and J genes are TRBV10-3 and TRBJ1-2, with a tentative D call TRBD1 (5 bases). There are 15 residues in the CDR3. Germline V gene lookup returns CDR1 ENHRY and CDR2 SYGVKD. With 1 base removed from V and 5 bases from J, the gap between germline ends came to 14 bases. The DNA for the CDR3 is TGTGCCATCAGTGAGTATCCAGGGATGCAGTATGGCTACACCTTC. The encoded protein is CAISEYPGMQYGYTF.

The chain uses TRBV29-1 and TRBJ1-2; D gene uncertain. Per germline, CDR1 SQVTM and CDR2 ANQGSEA. V was pared by 5 bases and J by 10 bases, with 17 bases between. CDR3 length: 12 residues. CDR3 coding DNA: TGCAGCGTTAACTACGAGGAGAACCCCTACACCTTC. It specifies CSVNYEENPYTF.

The CDR3 reads CASSEEPGNQPQHF. CDR3 DNA: TGTGCCAGCAGTGAAGAGCCAGGGAATCAGCCCCAGCATTTT. The V gene is TRBV6-1, the J gene TRBJ1-5; weak D call: TRBD1 (5 bases). Per the germline V gene, CDR1 is MNHNS and CDR2 is SASEGT. V was pared by 1 base and J by 4 bases, with 8 bases between. CDR3 length equals 14 residues.

The gene calls are TRBV19 and TRBJ2-7; D is undetermined. Germline V gives CDR1 LNHDA, CDR2 SQIVND (reference sequence). V gave up 6 bases and J gave up 7 bases, with 16 bases separating them. The CDR3 sequence is 13 residues long. The CDR3 region is CASSPLMAGEQYF. In nucleotides, the CDR3 is TGTGCCAGTAGCCCTCTAATGGCCGGGGAGCAGTACTTC.

The chain combines TRBV5-4 with TRBJ2-1, with 8 bases fitting TRBD2. This CDR3 region has 16 residues. The J segment lost 5 bases and the V segment lost 4 bases, leaving 11 bases of the junction unmatched. Germline-derived CDR1 and CDR2 are SGHNT and YYREEE (reference sequence). CDR3 amino acids: CASSEVLAGSNNEQFF. The CDR3 DNA reads TGTGCCAGCAGCGAAGTTCTAGCGGGCAGTAACAATGAGCAGTTCTTC. The whole variable domain, remainder taken from reference TRBV5-4 and TRBJ2-1, is ETGVTQSPTHLIKTRGQQVTLRCSSQSGHNTVSWYQQALGQGPQFIFQYYREEENGRGNFPPRFSGLQFPNYSSELNVNALELDDSALYLCASSEVLAGSNNEQFFGPGTRLTVL.